This T cell receptor (beta chain) derives from a study of beta chain features in type 1 diabetes. Across the study: On cell yields, gender and age, patients and healthy donors were similar.

Isolated RNA was reverse transcribed in full, so expressed TCRB transcripts were sequenced. Sequencing used immunoSEQ multiplex PCR; TCRdb keeps in-frame clones, though not all of them. The data show around 450,000 clones, with roughly an eighth seen just once and 0.035% to 0.05% held by the top ten. The CDR3 totals 16 residues. Germline assignment: CDR1 SGHTA and CDR2 FQGNSA. V gave up 0 bases and J gave up 5 bases; unmatched junction bases: 8. Sorting gave populations that all exceeded 95% purity. This clone turned up a few times. The antigen is unknown. The study's findings and limits: PCR may have favored shorter templates equally in patients and controls.

The TCR comes from a woman under 30 in good health. The sequencing sample was made of naive CD4+ T cells from blood. V gene TRBV7-2 combines with J gene TRBJ2-7; 9 nucleotides agree with TRBD2. CDR3 sequence: CASSLATGGRAHEQYF. CDR3 bases: TGTGCCAGCAGCTTAGCGACGGGCGGGAGGGCCCACGAGCAGTACTTC.